These T cell receptor beta chains were read from a single sample in a study of T cells after yellow fever vaccination. A single record per CDR3 protein comes from TCRdb applying MiXCR to the 5' RACE reads. The table records approximately 9,300 distinct CDR3 sequences, around 4.8% of them present only once. The source was PBMCs, either bulk or a sorted T-cell subset (CD4+, CD8+, memory, or dextramer-sorted; not recorded which), collected less than 16 days after the first yellow fever vaccination. All receptors come from a young man who received the YFV17D yellow fever vaccine. The CDR3 runs from the conserved cysteine through the conserved F or W. A D gene is named only where the DNA matches it firmly. Clone sizes are given selectively: once, few, many, or a class where the clone is expanded.

v_call: TRBV7-2; j_call: TRBJ1-1; d_call: NA; clone_size: medium-sized; cdr3_nt: TGTGCCAGCAGCTTATTTGGGGAGGGGAACACTGAAGCTTTCTTT; cdr3_aa: CASSLFGEGNTEAFF
v_call: TRBV5-1; j_call: TRBJ2-7; d_call: NA; clone_size: many; cdr3_nt: TGCGCCAGCAGCTTGCTAGACAGCTTATACGAGCAGTACTTC; cdr3_aa: CASSLLDSLYEQYF
v_call: TRBV4-3; j_call: TRBJ1-2; d_call: NA; clone_size: medium-sized; cdr3_nt: TGCGCCAGCAGCCAAGTCCCAGGCTTCTATGGCTACACCTTC; cdr3_aa: CASSQVPGFYGYTF
v_call: TRBV4-3; j_call: TRBJ1-4; d_call: TRBD1; clone_size: medium-sized; cdr3_nt: TGCGCCAGCAGCCAAGAAGCTACCTGGACAGGGGGAAATGAAAAACTGTTTTTT; cdr3_aa: CASSQEATWTGGNEKLFF
v_call: TRBV5-4; j_call: TRBJ2-5; d_call: NA; clone_size: many; cdr3_nt: TGTGCCAGCAGTTATTGGGGCGAAGAGACCCAGTACTTC; cdr3_aa: CASSYWGEETQYF
v_call: TRBV20-1; j_call: TRBJ2-5; d_call: NA; clone_size: many; cdr3_nt: TGCAGTGCTAGAGATCTACACAGACAAGAGACCCAGTACTTC; cdr3_aa: CSARDLHRQETQYF
v_call: TRBV10-3; j_call: TRBJ1-1; d_call: NA; clone_size: few; cdr3_nt: TGTGCCATCAGCGCAGAGCTGAACACTGAAGCTTTCTTT; cdr3_aa: CAISAELNTEAFF
v_call: TRBV7-6; j_call: TRBJ2-2; d_call: NA; clone_size: many; cdr3_nt: TGTGCCAGCAGCATTCCTACCGGGAGCAACCGGGAGCTGTTTTTT; cdr3_aa: CASSIPTGSNRELFF
v_call: TRBV11-2; j_call: TRBJ1-1; d_call: NA; clone_size: many; cdr3_nt: TGTGCCAGCAGCTTAGAAAAAGAAGCTTTCTTT; cdr3_aa: CASSLEKEAFF
v_call: TRBV6-2/TRBV6-3; j_call: TRBJ2-3; d_call: TRBD2; clone_size: many; cdr3_nt: TGTGCCAGCAGTTACTCGCCCGAGCCTCTACCCGGGGGGGGATTT; cdr3_aa: CASSYSPEPLPGGGF
v_call: TRBV12-3/TRBV12-4; j_call: TRBJ1-5; d_call: NA; clone_size: medium-sized; cdr3_nt: TGTGCCAGCAGTGATGCACCTACCAATCAGCCCCAGCATTTT; cdr3_aa: CASSDAPTNQPQHF
v_call: TRBV10-2; j_call: TRBJ2-7; d_call: TRBD1; clone_size: many; cdr3_nt: TGCGCCAGCAGTGACTACTTAGGGCCTTCAGGGGGCCAGCCCTACGAGCAGTACTTC; cdr3_aa: CASSDYLGPSGGQPYEQYF
v_call: TRBV7-3; j_call: TRBJ1-5; d_call: TRBD1; clone_size: NA; cdr3_nt: TGTGCCAGCAGTCCGGACAGGGGCCAGCCCCAGCATTTT; cdr3_aa: CASSPDRGQPQHF
v_call: TRBV5-1; j_call: TRBJ1-6; d_call: TRBD1; clone_size: NA; cdr3_nt: TGCGCCAGCAGCTCCCGGACAGGGGGCGTAAATTCACCCCTCCACTTT; cdr3_aa: CASSSRTGGVNSPLHF
v_call: TRBV5-1; j_call: TRBJ2-1; d_call: NA; clone_size: NA; cdr3_nt: TGCGCCAGCAGCGGAAACAATGAGCAGTTCTTC; cdr3_aa: CASSGNNEQFF
v_call: TRBV5-4; j_call: TRBJ2-2; d_call: NA; clone_size: many; cdr3_nt: TGTGCCAGCAGCCCTACAGGGAACACCGGGGAGCTGTTTTTT; cdr3_aa: CASSPTGNTGELFF
v_call: TRBV4-2; j_call: TRBJ2-6; d_call: TRBD1; clone_size: many; cdr3_nt: TGTGCCAGCAGCCCCGGGACAGCGGCTCTCTCTGGGGCCAACGTCCTGACTTTC; cdr3_aa: CASSPGTAALSGANVLTF
v_call: TRBV4-3; j_call: TRBJ1-6; d_call: NA; clone_size: many; cdr3_nt: TGCGCCAGCAGCCAAGAAGTACGAAATTCACCCCTCCACTTT; cdr3_aa: CASSQEVRNSPLHF
v_call: TRBV6-2/TRBV6-3; j_call: TRBJ2-1; d_call: NA; clone_size: many; cdr3_nt: TGTGCCAGCAGACGGGACGGGAGCAATGAGCAGTTCTTC; cdr3_aa: CASRRDGSNEQFF
v_call: TRBV18; j_call: TRBJ1-5; d_call: NA; clone_size: many; cdr3_nt: TGTGCCAGCTCACCGACAGATAGCAATCAGCCCCAGCATTTT; cdr3_aa: CASSPTDSNQPQHF
v_call: TRBV4-1; j_call: TRBJ2-1; d_call: NA; clone_size: medium-sized; cdr3_nt: TGCGCCAGCAGCCAAGATACGGGTGAGCAGTTCTTC; cdr3_aa: CASSQDTGEQFF
v_call: TRBV6-5; j_call: TRBJ2-3; d_call: NA; clone_size: many; cdr3_nt: TGTGCCAGCAGTTACTCGATGGCAGACCTCACAGATACGCAGTATTTT; cdr3_aa: CASSYSMADLTDTQYF
v_call: TRBV6-5; j_call: TRBJ2-3; d_call: NA; clone_size: many; cdr3_nt: TGTGCCAGCAGTTACACCCTAGCTGGAGATACGCAGTATTTT; cdr3_aa: CASSYTLAGDTQYF
v_call: TRBV5-6; j_call: TRBJ2-3; d_call: TRBD2; clone_size: medium-sized; cdr3_nt: TGTGCCAGCAGCCACGGCGGGGGGACATCAGATACGCAGTATTTT; cdr3_aa: CASSHGGGTSDTQYF
v_call: TRBV4-3; j_call: TRBJ2-1; d_call: TRBD2; clone_size: medium-sized; cdr3_nt: TGCGCCAGCAGCCAAGAAGCCAGCGGGGTGGGGGAGCAGTTCTTC; cdr3_aa: CASSQEASGVGEQFF
v_call: TRBV3-1; j_call: TRBJ2-6; d_call: NA; clone_size: many; cdr3_nt: TGTGCCAGCAGCCAAGATATCTCTGGGGCCAACGTCCTGACTTTC; cdr3_aa: CASSQDISGANVLTF
v_call: TRBV7-9; j_call: TRBJ2-1; d_call: NA; clone_size: many; cdr3_nt: TGTGCCAGCAGCTTAAACAATGAGCAGTTCTTC; cdr3_aa: CASSLNNEQFF
v_call: TRBV5-1; j_call: TRBJ2-2; d_call: NA; clone_size: many; cdr3_nt: TGCGCCAGCAGCTTGGCGGCTAACACCGGGGAGCTGTTTTTT; cdr3_aa: CASSLAANTGELFF
v_call: TRBV5-1; j_call: TRBJ2-5; d_call: TRBD2; clone_size: many; cdr3_nt: TGCGCCAGCAGCTCAACTAGCGGGGGAGAGACCCAGTACTTC; cdr3_aa: CASSSTSGGETQYF
v_call: TRBV7-8; j_call: TRBJ2-5; d_call: NA; clone_size: NA; cdr3_nt: TGTGCCAGCAGCTTAGACCCCCCCCCCCGGGAGACCCAGTACTTC; cdr3_aa: CASSLDPPPRETQYF
v_call: TRBV9; j_call: TRBJ1-2; d_call: TRBD1; clone_size: many; cdr3_nt: TGTGCCAGCAGCGATACAGGGGGCTATGGCTACACCTTC; cdr3_aa: CASSDTGGYGYTF
v_call: TRBV7-9; j_call: TRBJ1-4; d_call: NA; clone_size: many; cdr3_nt: TGTGCCAGCAGCCGGGACGGGCTTAATGAAAAACTGTTTTTT; cdr3_aa: CASSRDGLNEKLFF
v_call: TRBV12-3/TRBV12-4; j_call: TRBJ1-2; d_call: TRBD1; clone_size: many; cdr3_nt: TGTGCCAGCAGTTCACAGGGGACCTATGGCTACACCTTC; cdr3_aa: CASSSQGTYGYTF
v_call: TRBV9; j_call: TRBJ2-3; d_call: NA; clone_size: medium-sized; cdr3_nt: TGTGCCAGCAGCGTAGGGAATGGTGGCACAGATACGCAGTATTTT; cdr3_aa: CASSVGNGGTDTQYF
v_call: TRBV4-1; j_call: TRBJ1-6; d_call: NA; clone_size: many; cdr3_nt: TGCGCCAGCAGCCAAGAAGTTATGAGGGCGGGGAGTAATTCACCCCTCCACTTT; cdr3_aa: CASSQEVMRAGSNSPLHF
v_call: TRBV6-2/TRBV6-3; j_call: TRBJ2-1; d_call: NA; clone_size: many; cdr3_nt: TGTGCCAGCAGTTACCCCCGGTCAGATTACAATGAGCAGTTCTTC; cdr3_aa: CASSYPRSDYNEQFF
v_call: TRBV7-2; j_call: TRBJ2-3; d_call: NA; clone_size: many; cdr3_nt: TGTGCCAGCAGCTTTAGGGGTGAAGATACGCAGTATTTT; cdr3_aa: CASSFRGEDTQYF
v_call: TRBV4-3; j_call: TRBJ2-7; d_call: TRBD2; clone_size: many; cdr3_nt: TGCGCCAGCAGCCCCGGTGGGACTAGCGGGACCTACGAGCAGTACTTC; cdr3_aa: CASSPGGTSGTYEQYF
v_call: TRBV27; j_call: TRBJ1-5; d_call: NA; clone_size: many; cdr3_nt: TGTGCCAGCAGTTTGGTGCCCTATAGCAATCAGCCCCAGCATTTT; cdr3_aa: CASSLVPYSNQPQHF
v_call: TRBV3-1; j_call: TRBJ2-2; d_call: NA; clone_size: many; cdr3_nt: TGTGCCAGCAGCCAGAGAGTTGGACTCCCGAACACCGGGGAGCTGTTTTTT; cdr3_aa: CASSQRVGLPNTGELFF
v_call: TRBV3-1; j_call: TRBJ2-5; d_call: NA; clone_size: medium-sized; cdr3_nt: TGTGCCAGCAGCCAAGCTCAGGGACAAGAGACCCAGTACTTC; cdr3_aa: CASSQAQGQETQYF
v_call: TRBV10-3; j_call: TRBJ1-1; d_call: NA; clone_size: medium-sized; cdr3_nt: TGTGCCATCAGAGGTGGGACATCGAACACTGAAGCTTTCTTT; cdr3_aa: CAIRGGTSNTEAFF
v_call: TRBV2; j_call: TRBJ2-1; d_call: NA; clone_size: medium-sized; cdr3_nt: TGTGCCAGCCGCCTATGGGGGGAGGACAATGAGCAGTTCTTC; cdr3_aa: CASRLWGEDNEQFF
v_call: TRBV5-1; j_call: TRBJ2-3; d_call: NA; clone_size: many; cdr3_nt: TGCGCCAGCAGTGTTAATGGCCAATCTCCCCAGATTACGCAGTATTTT; cdr3_aa: CASSVNGQSPQITQYF
v_call: TRBV10-2; j_call: TRBJ1-1; d_call: NA; clone_size: many; cdr3_nt: TGCGCCAGCAACGGAGATTTGGGGGAGGCTGAAGCTTTCTTT; cdr3_aa: CASNGDLGEAEAFF
v_call: TRBV2; j_call: TRBJ1-4; d_call: TRBD1; clone_size: many; cdr3_nt: TGTGCCAACAGGGCCGGGACAGCCAATGAAAAACTGTTTTTT; cdr3_aa: CANRAGTANEKLFF
v_call: TRBV7-2; j_call: TRBJ1-3; d_call: NA; clone_size: NA; cdr3_nt: TGTGCCAGCAGCTCCGGGACGAGAAACACCATATATTTT; cdr3_aa: CASSSGTRNTIYF
v_call: TRBV27; j_call: TRBJ2-2; d_call: NA; clone_size: many; cdr3_nt: TGTGCCAGCAGTTTGAGGGGGTGGACCGGGGAGCTGTTTTTT; cdr3_aa: CASSLRGWTGELFF
v_call: TRBV20-1; j_call: TRBJ1-5; d_call: NA; clone_size: many; cdr3_nt: TGCAGTGCCCAGACCGATTATAGCAATCAGCCCCAGCATTTT; cdr3_aa: CSAQTDYSNQPQHF
v_call: TRBV4-2; j_call: TRBJ2-1; d_call: NA; clone_size: medium-sized; cdr3_nt: TGTGCCACAGGGACACTCTCCTACAATGAGCAGTTCTTC; cdr3_aa: CATGTLSYNEQFF
v_call: TRBV20-1; j_call: TRBJ1-2; d_call: NA; clone_size: NA; cdr3_nt: TGCAGTGCTAACAGCCCCGGGGACTATGGCTACACCTTC; cdr3_aa: CSANSPGDYGYTF
v_call: TRBV7-9; j_call: TRBJ2-5; d_call: TRBD2; clone_size: many; cdr3_nt: TGTGCCAGCAGCCCTAGGGCTAGCGGAGACCAAGAGACCCAGTACTTC; cdr3_aa: CASSPRASGDQETQYF
v_call: TRBV5-1; j_call: TRBJ2-1; d_call: TRBD2; clone_size: many; cdr3_nt: TGCGCCAGCAGCCAAAACCTAGCGGGCACCGGCAATGAGCAGTTCTTC; cdr3_aa: CASSQNLAGTGNEQFF
v_call: TRBV19; j_call: TRBJ2-1; d_call: NA; clone_size: many; cdr3_nt: TGTGCCAGTAGTACGGACCGAGACGGATTCAATGAGCAGTTCTTC; cdr3_aa: CASSTDRDGFNEQFF
v_call: TRBV12-3/TRBV12-4; j_call: TRBJ2-5; d_call: TRBD2; clone_size: many; cdr3_nt: TGTGCCAGCAGTTTTTTTAGCGGGGGAATAGAGACCCAGTACTTC; cdr3_aa: CASSFFSGGIETQYF